This T cell receptor (beta chain) originates from a study of blood T cell repertoires in COVID-19. Only in-frame clones appear in the TCRdb table, and some are missing; sequencing was by immunoSEQ multiplex PCR. The sample includes a few hundred thousand clones, roughly 84% seen only once; the top ten take 1.4% to 1.5%. V dropped 5 bases and J dropped 2 bases, with 13 bases sitting between them. Germline V gene data show CDR1 as MDHEN and CDR2 as SYDVKM. The CDR3 is 15 residues long. The sequence came from a woman younger than 30 who had been exposed to COVID-19. The rearrangement joins TRBV28 to TRBJ1-5; perhaps TRBD1 as D (6 bases). The sequenced material came from PBMCs or T cells enriched from blood (not recorded which). For the CDR3, the DNA is TGTGCCAGCAGTCCGAAGCACAGGGGCAATCAGCCCCAGCATTTT. Its protein is CASSPKHRGNQPQHF.